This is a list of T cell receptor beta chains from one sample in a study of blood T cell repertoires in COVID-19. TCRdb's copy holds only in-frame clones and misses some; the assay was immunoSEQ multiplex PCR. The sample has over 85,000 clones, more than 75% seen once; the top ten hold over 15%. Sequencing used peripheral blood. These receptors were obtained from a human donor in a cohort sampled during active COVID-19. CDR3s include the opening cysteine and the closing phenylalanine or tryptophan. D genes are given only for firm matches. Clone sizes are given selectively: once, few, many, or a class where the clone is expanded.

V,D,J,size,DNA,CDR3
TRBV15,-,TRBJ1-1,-,TGTGCCACCAGCATGTTGAGTGTGATGAACACTGAAGCTTTCTTT,CATSMLSVMNTEAFF
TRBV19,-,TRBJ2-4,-,TGTGCCAGTAGTATCTCGGGCAGGGTAGTAGACATTCAGTACTTC,CASSISGRVVDIQYF
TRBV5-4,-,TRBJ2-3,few,TGTGCCAGCAGCTATGACGGACGAGGGCCAGATACGCAGTATTTT,CASSYDGRGPDTQYF
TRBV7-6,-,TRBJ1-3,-,TGTGCCAGCAGCTTAGCGCCATGGGGCACTGGAAACACCATATATTTT,CASSLAPWGTGNTIYF
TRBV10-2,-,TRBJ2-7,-,TGCGCCAGCAAGGGGTTAGCTTCTTGGGGCTACGAGCAGTACTTC,CASKGLASWGYEQYF
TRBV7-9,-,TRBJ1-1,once,TGTGCCAGCAGCTTAGCCGCAACAGGGAACACTGAAGCTTTCTTT,CASSLAATGNTEAFF
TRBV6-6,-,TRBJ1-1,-,TGTGCCAGCAGATCGGGGAGTATCACTGAAGCTTTCTTT,CASRSGSITEAFF
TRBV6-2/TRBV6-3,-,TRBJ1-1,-,TGTGCCAGCAGTTACTCGATTGGGGGGACGACTGAAGCTTTCTTT,CASSYSIGGTTEAFF
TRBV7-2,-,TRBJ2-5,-,TGTGCCAGCAGCTCGGGGGGCGGGGAGACCCAGTACTTC,CASSSGGGETQYF
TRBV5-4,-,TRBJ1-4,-,TGTGCCAGCAGCTTTAACAGGGCGGCTAATGAAAAACTGTTTTTT,CASSFNRAANEKLFF
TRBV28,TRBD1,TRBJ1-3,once,TGTGCCAGCAGTTTCCGACAGGGACACTCTGGAAACACCATATATTTT,CASSFRQGHSGNTIYF
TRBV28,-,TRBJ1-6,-,TGTGCCAGCAGTCTACAGGGAGCCTTTCCACCCCTCCACTTT,CASSLQGAFPPLHF
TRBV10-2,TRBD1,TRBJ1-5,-,TGCGCCAGCAGTCCGACAGGGGGTTCCCTTTATAGCAATCAGCCCCAGCATTTT,CASSPTGGSLYSNQPQHF
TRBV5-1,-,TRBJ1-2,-,TGCGCCAGCAGCTCAGTTACAGGGTATGGGAACTATGGCTACACCTTC,CASSSVTGYGNYGYTF
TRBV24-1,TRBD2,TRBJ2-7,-,TGTGCCACCCGGGGGGGGCTATACGAGCAGTACTTC,CATRGGLYEQYF
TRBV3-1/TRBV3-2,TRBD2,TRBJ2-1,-,TGTGCCAGCAGCCAATGGGGACTAGCGGGGAACAATGAGCAGTTCTTC,CASSQWGLAGNNEQFF
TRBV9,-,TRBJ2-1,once,TGTGCCAGCAGCCCCAACTACGATGAGCAGTTCTTC,CASSPNYDEQFF